Shown below are 13 T cell receptor beta chains from a single sample sequenced in a study of blood T cell repertoires in COVID-19 (dated by TCRdb to about 2020). The library was built by means of the immunoSEQ multiplex PCR assay. This immuneACCESS table, as held by TCRdb, lists in-frame sequences with V and J called but not all clones. Of the missing ones, under half trace to an unresolved V gene in checked studies; the others have no known cause. The sample includes over 250,000 clones, with 89% observed a single time. The ten largest clones represent approximately 2% of the sample. Material for sequencing was peripheral blood. The receptors come from a man aged 50 to 60 with acute or convalescent COVID-19.

This clone was seen a single time. J is TRBJ2-7 and V is TRBV21-1; the listed D gene, TRBD1, was not tested against the DNA. TRBV21-1 is flagged as a pseudogene. CDR3 length equals 18 residues. CDR3: CASSKYGMGQYTSYEQYF. As DNA, the CDR3 is TGTGCCAGCAGCAAATATGGGATGGGGCAATATACCTCCTACGAGCAGTACTTC.

This clone appeared once. The genes are TRBV7-2 and TRBJ2-1, with 8 bases lining up with TRBD2. Germline values: CDR1 SGHTA, CDR2 FQGNSA. The trim removed 8 bases at V and 6 bases at J, leaving 12 bases unmatched. This CDR3 has 15 residues. CDR3 DNA sequence: TGTGCCAGCGGGGTTATAGCCGGGAGGGGCAATGAGCAGTTCTTC. Amino acid sequence: CASGVIAGRGNEQFF.

The chain links TRBV19 to TRBJ1-2; weak D call: TRBD1 (5 bases). The length of the CDR3 is 15 residues. V was cut by 0 bases and J by 6 bases, with 14 bases left in between. Germline-derived CDR1 and CDR2 are LNHDA and SQIVND (reference sequence). The DNA for the CDR3 is TGTGCCAGTAGTATAGATCGGGCAGGGTTTGATGGCTACACCTTC. It encodes CASSIDRAGFDGYTF.

The chain employs TRBV3-1 (or the pseudogene TRBV3-2) and TRBJ1-1; the D is unclear. This CDR3 spans 12 amino acids. With 6 bases removed from V and 7 bases from J, the gap between germline ends came to 12 bases. Germline values: CDR1 LGHDT, CDR2 YNNKEL (reference sequence). Here the CDR3 DNA reads TGTGCCAGCAGGCTCGGAGATCGTGAAGCTTTCTTT. Translating gives CASRLGDREAFF.

The rearrangement links TRBV2 to TRBJ1-2; D unclear. Germline V gene sequence: CDR1 SNHLY, CDR2 FYNNEI. V lost 4 bases and J lost 0, with 6 bases in between. This CDR3 has 13 residues. The CDR3: CASSVAANYGYTF. The CDR3 coding sequence is TGTGCCAGCAGTGTGGCAGCTAACTATGGCTACACCTTC.

The V call is TRBV29-1, the J call TRBJ1-1; TRBD1 might be the D (5 bases). CDR3 length: 14 amino acids. V was shortened by 8 bases and J by 5 bases, with 21 bases between the two germline ends. Germline CDR1 and CDR2: SQVTM and ANQGSEA. The CDR3, as DNA: TGCAGCTTCGGGGGACGGCCTCCTGGGACTGAAGCTTTCTTT. Amino acids: CSFGGRPPGTEAFF.

In its sample, this clone was seen once. The chain uses TRBV10-3 and TRBJ2-3; 7 bases agree with TRBD2. V dropped 7 bases and J dropped 6; count of bases not matched to a gene: 13. This CDR3 spans 15 amino acids. CDR1 ENHRY and CDR2 SYGVKD come from the germline V gene. CDR3: CAIKSGVTSVDTQYF. In DNA, the CDR3 is TGTGCCATCAAAAGCGGGGTTACCTCAGTGGATACGCAGTATTTT.

The rearrangement links TRBV7-2 to TRBJ2-7; tentatively, D is TRBD2 (5 bases). The CDR3 is 13 residues long. Between the trimmed V and J ends, which lost 5 bases and 7 bases, there was a span of 15 bases. In germline, CDR1 is SGHTA, CDR2 FQGNSA. The CDR3 protein is CASSPYLSGEQYF. The CDR3 bases are TGTGCCAGCAGCCCGTATCTCTCGGGGGAGCAGTACTTC.

The CDR3 here is CASSPPGVSHNEQFF. CDR3 nucleotide sequence: TGTGCCAGCAGCCCCCCCGGGGTGTCCCACAATGAGCAGTTCTTC. This chain uses TRBV7-9 with TRBJ2-1; possible D gene TRBD2, 5 bases. With 5 bases removed from V and 5 bases from J, the gap between germline ends came to 16 bases. This CDR3 contains 15 residues. Germline CDR1 SEHNR, CDR2 FQNEAQ (reference sequence).

V is TRBV19 and J is TRBJ1-2, with a tentative D call TRBD1 (5 bases). CDR3 size: 15 residues. The germline V gene encodes CDR1 LNHDA and CDR2 SQIVND (reference sequence). With 3 bases removed from V and 4 bases from J, the gap between germline ends came to 15 bases. The CDR3 nucleotides read TGTGCCAGTAGTATGGGGCAGGTCACCTTCTATGGCTACACCTTC. This translates into CASSMGQVTFYGYTF.

This chain uses TRBV6-6 with TRBJ1-1; 10 bases align to TRBD1. The CDR3 length is 16 residues. Germline V gene sequence: CDR1 MNHNY, CDR2 SVGAGI (reference sequence). V lost 6 bases to trimming and J lost 0 bases; unmatched junction nucleotides: 7. The CDR3 is CASRRTGGRMNTEAFF. In nucleotides, the CDR3 is TGTGCCAGCAGGCGGACAGGGGGGCGGATGAACACTGAAGCTTTCTTT.

The chain carries TRBV3-1 (or the pseudogene TRBV3-2) and TRBJ2-7; tentative D call: TRBD1 (6 bases). Trimming took 4 bases from V and 3 from J, leaving 10 bases between them. Germline assignment: CDR1 LGHDT and CDR2 YNNKEL (reference sequence). There are 13 residues in the CDR3. The CDR3 nucleotides are TGTGCCAGCAGCCCGGGACACAACTACGAGCAGTACTTC. Its protein product is CASSPGHNYEQYF.

This clone was seen a few times. The chain joins TRBV14 to TRBJ1-3, with D unclear. Germline V gene sequence: CDR1 SGHDN, CDR2 FVKESK. The V gene lost 4 bases and the J gene lost 4 bases, with 8 bases spanning the gap. The CDR3 loop spans 13 amino acids. The CDR3 here is CASSLSGGNTIYF. The CDR3 nucleotides are TGTGCCAGCAGCCTCTCGGGGGGAAACACCATATATTTT.